The 10 T cell receptor beta chains below were found in one sample sequenced in a study of CD8 T cells in ankylosing spondylitis. Broader study findings: Seemingly distinctive of ankylosing spondylitis blood was a TCR beta motif formed by eight highly homologous variants.

MiXCR, run by TCRdb on the 5' RACE reads, gives a single entry per CDR3 protein. The table has a few hundred thousand distinct CDR3 sequences, about a fifth seen once; the top ten hold about 16%. Their target antigens are unknown. The source material was blood, either unsorted or a sorted T cell fraction (not recorded which). The receptors were gathered from a male donor with ankylosing spondylitis.

The count of this clonotype is one. This chain joins TRBV20-1 and TRBJ2-3, with D perhaps TRBD2 (5 bases). Per germline, CDR1 DFQATT and CDR2 SNEGSKA (reference sequence). V was pared by 5 bases and J by 3 bases, with 21 bases between. CDR3 size: 16 residues. The CDR3 region has the DNA TGCAGTGCTGCGCGGATGGTAGCGATGAGGACAGATACGCAGTATTTT. The encoded protein is CSAARMVAMRTDTQYF.

The V and J genes are TRBV29-1 and TRBJ2-7, with TRBD1 as a possible D gene (6 bases). In germline, CDR1 is SQVTM, CDR2 ANQGSEA. The ends were cut back, 1 base at V and 0 bases at J, with 13 bases in the middle. The CDR3 is made up of 15 amino acids. The CDR3 DNA reads as TGCAGCGTTGAAGTAGGGACACCCAGCTCCTACGAGCAGTACTTC. Translation: CSVEVGTPSSYEQYF.

This clonotype was recorded once. CDR3 sequence: CASSQTVGYNEQFF. The CDR3 coding sequence is TGTGCCAGCAGCCAGACGGTAGGGTACAATGAGCAGTTCTTC. The chain carries TRBV14 and TRBJ2-1; no definite D call. Trimming took 3 bases from V and 4 from J, leaving 10 bases between them. Germline-derived CDR1 and CDR2 are SGHDN and FVKESK. CDR3 length: 14 amino acids.

This clonotype was picked up a small number of times. V usage is TRBV18 and J usage is TRBJ2-2, with 8 positions matching TRBD2. Germline V gives CDR1 KGHSH, CDR2 LQKENI. Trimming at V came to 2 bases and at J to 3 bases, leaving 2 bases not matched to a gene. The CDR3 loop spans 15 amino acids. The CDR3, as DNA: TGTGCCAGCTCACCAACCGGGAGGGACACCGGGGAGCTGTTTTTT. This codes for CASSPTGRDTGELFF.

This clonotype has a count of ten or more. CDR3 region: CSVPAGVNEQFF. The CDR3 DNA sequence: TGCAGCGTTCCGGCCGGGGTCAATGAGCAGTTCTTC. The chain has TRBV29-1 and TRBJ2-1; tentative D call: TRBD2 (5 bases). V lost 5 bases, J lost 6 bases, and 11 bases lay in between. The germline V gene has CDR1 SQVTM and CDR2 ANQGSEA. This CDR3 is 12 amino acids long.

This clonotype was counted between two and nine times. The chain links TRBV28 to TRBJ2-7, with D uncertain. The CDR3 extends over 13 amino acids. The germline V gene encodes CDR1 MDHEN and CDR2 SYDVKM. V dropped 3 bases and J dropped 2 bases, with 8 bases sitting between them. CDR3 DNA sequence: TGTGCCAGCAGTTTTTTAGGCCCCTACGAGCAGTACTTC. Residues: CASSFLGPYEQYF.

The chain couples TRBV3-1 to TRBJ2-5; TRBD2 matches at 7 bases. In germline, CDR1 is LGHDT, CDR2 YNNKEL (reference sequence). J was trimmed by 9 bases and V by 1 base; bases with no gene match: 8. This CDR3 has 14 amino acids. The DNA for the CDR3 is TGTGCCAGCAGCCAAGGAGCGGGGAGACTGGCCCAGTACTTC. Its translation is CASSQGAGRLAQYF.

CDR3 residues: CASSPTPFKSQYF. CDR3 bases: TGTGCCAGCAGCCCAACCCCTTTCAAGTCCCAGTACTTC. The V and J genes are TRBV7-2 and TRBJ2-5; D is ambiguous. Germline values: CDR1 SGHTA, CDR2 FQGNSA. The ends were cut back, 5 bases at V and 9 bases at J, with 16 bases in the middle. The length of the CDR3 is 13 residues. Filled out from reference TRBV7-2 and TRBJ2-5, the complete variable domain reads GAGVSQSPSNKVTEKGKDVELRCDPISGHTALYWYRQSLGQGLEFLIYFQGNSAPDKSGLPSDRFSAERTGGSVSTLTIQRTQQEDSAVYLCASSPTPFKSQYFGPGTRLLVL.

This clonotype was seen a handful of times. This rearrangement joins TRBV10-3 to TRBJ2-1, with a tentative D call TRBD1 (5 bases). The V and J ends lost 5 bases and 4 bases respectively, with 18 bases between them. The CDR3 covers 16 residues. Germline CDR1 and CDR2: ENHRY and SYGVKD. CDR3 coding DNA: TGTGCCATCAGTCCCTCGACCGGACACCTATACAATGAGCAGTTCTTC. Translated, it gives CAISPSTGHLYNEQFF.

The chain employs TRBV7-8 and TRBJ2-6; D not resolved. The V gene lost 4 bases and the J gene lost 3 bases, with 13 bases spanning the gap. Germline CDR1 is SGHVS and CDR2 is FQNEAQ. The CDR3 loop spans 16 amino acids. CDR3 region: CASSSGEAVGANVLTF. The DNA for the CDR3 is TGTGCCAGCAGCTCCGGTGAGGCAGTTGGGGCCAACGTCCTGACTTTC.